This TCR beta chain was recorded in a study of blood T cells in healthy people across ages. Trimming left V 8 bases short and J 2 bases short, with 12 bases between. The CDR3 runs to 13 residues. Primers used in a second PCR of about 6 to 11 cycles were a sample-barcoded 5' primer and a J-beta primer mix. TCRdb re-called the 5' RACE reads through MiXCR, storing one row per CDR3 protein. Altogether roughly 2 million distinct CDR3 sequences are present, approximately 50% being singletons, with the ten largest covering approximately 2%. As to this clonotype: No antigen is known for it.

Points from the study as a whole: Diversity was estimated from one million T cells, and these estimates were considered underestimates. Donor CMV status was unknown, possibly confounding expanded clonotype changes. Naive T cell percentage showed a strong correlation with TCR beta diversity.

The chain links TRBV12-3 or TRBV12-4 to TRBJ2-5; possibly TRBD2 for D (6 bases). The receptor was derived from a woman aged 40-49 years in good health. The sequenced material came from blood. CDR3 nucleotides: TGTGCCAGCCTCCGGGACTTACAAGAGACCCAGTACTTC. Its translation: CASLRDLQETQYF.